This entry is about one TCR beta chain. Its antigen remains unidentified. Germline CDR1 reads SGHRS; CDR2 reads YFSETQ. The CDR3 extends over 13 amino acids. V was clipped by 5 bases and J by 4 bases, with 9 bases between them. This entry comes from a study of T cell responses to AZD1222 COVID-19 vaccine. Across the study: Analysis merged second doses at about 4 or about 12 weeks. Study results and limitations: There were mostly white British donors and more females than males, and clonal diversity was possibly underestimated. Among vaccine-associated CD4 TCRs, coverage spanned spike, with dominance at 160-218 and 743-854.

Profiled with immunoSEQ multiplex PCR; TCRdb holds only in-frame clones, not every one. The sample contains 100,000 to 110,000 clones, approximately 91% of which appear only once. The receptor was isolated from an adult in good health. The material sequenced was peripheral blood, taken on day 0 of AZD1222 vaccination. The rearrangement joins TRBV5-1 to TRBJ1-4; D is unclear. In DNA form, the CDR3 reads TGCGCCAGCAGTCCTCGGATTAATGAAAAACTGTTTTTT. Encoded protein: CASSPRINEKLFF.